These 13 T cell receptor beta chains originate from one sample sequenced in a study of T cells in Graves' hyperthyroidism and ophthalmopathy. The CDR3 regions of TCR beta were amplified from RNA transcripts. HTBI primers were the set used in a first-round RT-PCR of the TCR CDR3. TCRdb ran MiXCR on the multiplex PCR reads and lists one entry per CDR3 protein. Of over 400,000 distinct CDR3 sequences in the sample, roughly 23% were seen once. Sample: blood. All receptors come from a woman in her 70s with Graves' ophthalmopathy.

Details on this clonotype: At one end, the junction sequence differs from germline, possibly due to a read error. The V call is TRBV24-1, the J call TRBJ2-2, with TRBD2 identical over 7 bases. Germline-derived CDR1 and CDR2 are KGHDR and SFDVKD. This CDR3 spans 16 amino acids. Here the CDR3 reads CATSDLGRENSGELFF. The CDR3 coding sequence is TGTGCCACCAGTGATTTAGGGCGGGAGAACTCCGGGGAGCTGTTTTTT.

This clonotype occurred a few times. This chain connects TRBV10-3 to TRBJ2-7; the match to TRBD2 covers 11 bases. The V segment lost 4 bases and the J segment 7 bases; nucleotides outside the gene matches: 9. The CDR3 is 15 residues long. Per the germline V gene, CDR1 is ENHRY and CDR2 is SYGVKD. The CDR3 loop reads CAISGKLAGVGEQYF. The CDR3, as DNA: TGTGCCATCAGTGGAAAACTAGCGGGAGTTGGGGAGCAGTACTTC.

This clonotype was detected many times. The rearrangement joins TRBV7-2 to TRBJ2-5; D uncertain. Germline V gene sequence: CDR1 SGHTA, CDR2 FQGNSA. The CDR3 sequence is 13 residues long. Trimming cost V 3 bases and J 5 bases, with 10 bases left between them. CDR3 loop: CASSLALGETQYF. The CDR3 DNA follows: TGTGCCAGCAGCTTGGCGTTGGGGGAGACCCAGTACTTC. The full variable domain, completed using reference TRBV7-2 and TRBJ2-5, is GAGVSQSPSNKVTEKGKDVELRCDPISGHTALYWYRQSLGQGLEFLIYFQGNSAPDKSGLPSDRFSAERTGGSVSTLTIQRTQQEDSAVYLCASSLALGETQYFGPGTRLLVL.

The rearrangement uses TRBV20-1 and TRBJ2-7; 11 bases fit TRBD2. The trim removed 3 bases at V and 7 bases at J, leaving 8 bases unmatched. CDR1 is DFQATT, CDR2 SNEGSKA, per germline (reference sequence). This CDR3 is built from 14 residues. This chain's CDR3 is CSASILAGVNEQYF. Written as DNA, the CDR3 is TGCAGTGCTAGTATACTAGCGGGAGTAAATGAGCAGTACTTC.

This clonotype was seen repeatedly, ten times or more. V and J are TRBV20-1 and TRBJ2-1, with D hard to call. The CDR3 consists of 14 residues. Germline values: CDR1 DFQATT, CDR2 SNEGSKA (reference sequence). V was clipped by 1 base and J by 8 bases, with 15 bases between them. CDR3 amino acids: CSARVGGPGDEQFF. The CDR3 DNA is TGCAGTGCTAGAGTCGGTGGGCCAGGAGATGAGCAGTTCTTC.

In this sample, this clonotype turned up a few times. The chain combines TRBV6-2 or TRBV6-3 with TRBJ2-7; 7 bases fit TRBD1. This CDR3 has 17 amino acids. J was trimmed by 2 bases and V by 2 bases; bases with no gene match: 12. Looked up from germline, CDR1 is MNHEY and CDR2 is SVGEGT. The CDR3 DNA reads TGTGCCAGCAGTTACCCCCTTAAGGGGGCTACTACCTACGAGCAGTACTTC. It codes for CASSYPLKGATTYEQYF.

This clonotype was seen a few times. The chain joins TRBV7-8 to TRBJ2-1, with 10 bases that match TRBD2. CDR1 SGHVS and CDR2 FQNEAQ come from the germline V gene. The CDR3 totals 14 residues. After removal of 2 bases from V and 9 bases from J, the junction contained 4 bases not matched to a gene. The CDR3 protein is CASSLLSGRLEQFF. The CDR3 bases are TGTGCCAGCAGCTTACTTAGCGGGAGGCTTGAGCAGTTCTTC. The variable domain in full, completed from reference TRBV7-8 and TRBJ2-1, reads GAGVSQSPRYKVAKRGQDVALRCDPISGHVSLFWYQQALGQGPEFLTYFQNEAQLDKSGLPSDRFFAERPEGSVSTLKIQRTQQEDSAVYLCASSLLSGRLEQFFGPGTRLTVL.

Regarding this clonotype: Just one base apart from a much larger clone, this may be a read error. This chain joins TRBV28 and TRBJ2-1, with 8 bases lining up with TRBD2. This CDR3 has 15 residues. After removal of 5 bases from V and 2 bases from J, the junction contained 5 bases not matched to a gene. Germline CDR1 reads MDHEN; CDR2 reads SYDVKM. In DNA, the CDR3 is TGTGCCAGCAGTAGCGGGAGATACGCCTACAATGAGCAGTTCTTC. Amino acids: CASSSGRYAYNEQFF.

This clonotype came up a few times. V usage is TRBV12-3 or TRBV12-4 and J usage is TRBJ1-1, with TRBD1 identical over 7 bases. J gave up 1 base and V 1 base, and 6 bases lay outside the gene matches. CDR3 length: 16 amino acids. CDR3 sequence (DNA): TGTGCCAGCAGTTTAGGCGGACAGGTAGGGAACACTGAAGCTTTCTTT. Translating gives CASSLGGQVGNTEAFF.

This clonotype has at least ten counts. The rearrangement links TRBV2 to TRBJ2-3, with 8 bases matching TRBD2. Germline V gene lookup returns CDR1 SNHLY and CDR2 FYNNEI. V was pared by 11 bases and J by 6 bases, with 10 bases of the junction left unmatched. The length of the CDR3 is 13 residues. The CDR3 DNA is TGTGCCGGAAGAAGCGGGGGAGTGGATACGCAGTATTTT. It codes for CAGRSGGVDTQYF.

The V and J genes are TRBV11-1 and TRBJ2-5, with D perhaps TRBD2 (5 bases). V lost 1 base and J lost 5, with 20 bases in between. This CDR3 has 17 amino acids. Germline V gives CDR1 SGHAT, CDR2 FQDESV (reference sequence). In DNA form, the CDR3 reads TGTGCCAGCAGCTTAGAAGCTGTAGGGAGCCGGAGCGAGACCCAGTACTTC. This sequence encodes CASSLEAVGSRSETQYF.

This chain uses TRBV2 with TRBJ2-1; 10 nucleotides match TRBD2. The ends lost 5 bases at V and 0 bases at J; junction bases unmatched: 10. CDR3 length: 18 amino acids. The germline V gene has CDR1 SNHLY and CDR2 FYNNEI. The CDR3 nucleotides read TGTGCCAGCAGTCCCGGGACTAGCGCCTACAGCTCCTACAATGAGCAGTTCTTC. Its protein is CASSPGTSAYSSYNEQFF.

The J gene is TRBJ2-1, the V gene TRBV7-6, with D perhaps TRBD2 (5 bases). This CDR3 region has 17 residues. Germline CDR1 reads SGHVS; CDR2 reads FNYEAQ. Deletions cut 5 bases from V and 8 bases from J, with 25 bases between. CDR3 bases: TGTGCCAGCAGCCCCCTAGTGAGGGTCCCACGGGCCGATGAGCAGTTCTTC. This sequence encodes CASSPLVRVPRADEQFF.